Each of the 28 T cell receptor beta chains below was sequenced from the same sample in a study of cytomegalovirus exposure and HLA in healthy donors. Both 60 Vbeta primers and 13 Jbeta primers went into the PCR. The data were produced by immunoSEQ multiplex PCR, yet TCRdb's version contains in-frame clones alone and is incomplete. In the table there are 210,000 or so clones, 85% to 90% of which are singletons. The material sequenced was PBMCs. These receptors were taken from a woman in her late teens or twenties in good health and CMV-seronegative.

The chain carries TRBV10-3 and TRBJ1-1; a possible D gene is TRBD1 (5 bases). Per the germline V gene, CDR1 is ENHRY and CDR2 is SYGVKD. CDR3 size: 13 residues. The germline V and J ends were trimmed by 10 bases and 1 base, with 13 bases remaining between them. The CDR3 sequence: CATRLQGNTEAFF. CDR3 in DNA: TGTGCCACCAGATTGCAGGGGAACACTGAAGCTTTCTTT.

This rearrangement joins TRBV4-1 to TRBJ2-7; the match to TRBD1 covers 7 bases. The CDR3 is 12 amino acids. Germline V gene lookup returns CDR1 MGHRA and CDR2 YSYEKL. The ends lost 1 base at V and 9 bases at J; junction bases unmatched: 3. The CDR3: CASSQVRDRQYF. The DNA of the CDR3 is TGCGCCAGCAGCCAAGTCCGGGACAGGCAGTACTTC.

The gene calls are TRBV7-9 and TRBJ1-2, with 7 bases aligning to TRBD1. Looked up from germline, CDR1 is SEHNR and CDR2 is FQNEAQ (reference sequence). The CDR3 runs to 14 residues. V shed 5 bases and J 4 bases; nucleotides not matched to a gene: 7. The CDR3 nucleotides are TGTGCCAGCAGCGAATCAGGGGGATTCTATGGCTACACCTTC. This gives the protein CASSESGGFYGYTF. The full variable domain, completed using reference TRBV7-9 and TRBJ1-2, is DTGVSQNPRHKITKRGQNVTFRCDPISEHNRLYWYRQTLGQGPEFLTYFQNEAQLEKSRLLSDRFSAERPKGSFSTLEIQRTEQGDSAMYLCASSESGGFYGYTFGSGTRLTVV.

The chain joins TRBV28 to TRBJ2-7; possibly TRBD2 for D (7 bases). Germline V lookup: CDR1 MDHEN, CDR2 SYDVKM. CDR3 length equals 12 residues. V lost 6 bases to trimming and J lost 7 bases, with 13 bases between them. The CDR3 DNA reads as TGTGCCAGCAGGGGGGGGGCATGGGAGCAGTACTTC. It encodes CASRGGAWEQYF.

The rearrangement joins TRBV7-3 to TRBJ1-4; D gene uncertain. With 2 bases removed from V and 6 bases from J, the gap between germline ends came to 7 bases. From germline, CDR1 is SGHTA and CDR2 FQGTGA. There are 13 residues in the CDR3. As DNA, the CDR3 is TGTGCCAGCAGCTTATCCCGGGATGAAAAACTGTTTTTT. Amino acids: CASSLSRDEKLFF.

Written as DNA, the CDR3 is TGCGCCAGCAGCCAAGCTGTGGGACAGTTGAGCTATGGCTACACCTTC. Translated, it gives CASSQAVGQLSYGYTF. The chain recombines TRBV4-3 with TRBJ1-2; 7 bases align to TRBD1. The junction had 9 bases not matched to a gene; V was cut back by 1 base and J by 4 bases. CDR1 and CDR2 (germline): LGHNA, YSLEER. This CDR3 has 16 amino acids.

V usage is TRBV4-3 and J usage is TRBJ2-5; D perhaps matches TRBD2 (6 bases). The J call may be mistaken, given a closer DNA end match to TRBJ2-7. The germline V gene has CDR1 LGHNA and CDR2 YSLEER. The CDR3 is 15 amino acids. In nucleotides, the CDR3 is TGCGCCAGCAGCCAAGATTCGCGGGAATGGTACGAGCAGTACTTC. Translating gives CASSQDSREWYEQYF.

This rearrangement joins TRBV27 to TRBJ1-2; unclear D gene. This CDR3 has 16 residues. V dropped 2 bases and J dropped 7 bases, with 20 bases sitting between them. In germline, CDR1 is MNHEY, CDR2 SMNVEV (reference sequence). The chain's CDR3 is CASSLESVSGIGGYTF. The DNA for the CDR3 is TGTGCCAGCAGTTTAGAATCGGTCTCGGGGATAGGTGGCTACACCTTC.

The chain joins TRBV6-6 to TRBJ2-1; possibly TRBD2 for D (5 bases). Deletions cut 6 bases from V and 4 bases from J, with 16 bases between. The length of the CDR3 is 15 residues. Germline values: CDR1 MNHNY, CDR2 SVGAGI (reference sequence). CDR3 protein: CASRESLARYNEQFF. The CDR3 coding sequence is TGTGCCAGCAGGGAGAGTTTAGCGAGGTACAATGAGCAGTTCTTC.

In this sample, this clone turned up a few times. The chain carries TRBV7-2 and TRBJ1-1; 7 nucleotides align to TRBD1. The CDR3 runs 13 residues. Germline V gene lookup returns CDR1 SGHTA and CDR2 FQGNSA. The V gene end was trimmed by 3 bases and the J gene end by 3 bases; junction bases not matched to a gene: 1. The CDR3 here is CASSFQGDTEAFF. The CDR3 DNA reads as TGTGCCAGCAGCTTTCAGGGGGACACTGAAGCTTTCTTT.

CDR3 loop: CASSLGLAQETQYF. The CDR3 DNA is TGTGCCAGCAGCTTGGGACTAGCCCAAGAGACCCAGTACTTC. This chain connects TRBV7-2 to TRBJ2-5, with TRBD2 matching 9 bases. The V and J ends lost 3 bases and 1 base, in that order; junction bases with no gene match: 0. CDR1 is SGHTA, CDR2 FQGNSA, per germline. The CDR3 consists of 14 residues.

The genes are TRBV27 and TRBJ2-7, with 8 bases aligning to TRBD2. The germline CDR1 and CDR2 sequences are MNHEY and SMNVEV (reference sequence). The J segment lost 3 bases and the V segment lost 5 bases, leaving 6 bases of the junction unmatched. The CDR3 covers 14 residues. This CDR3 is CASSRSGVGYEQYF. CDR3 nucleotides: TGTGCCAGCAGTCGTAGCGGGGTCGGCTACGAGCAGTACTTC.

The chain is built from TRBV6-5 and TRBJ1-4; D is ambiguous. CDR3 length equals 12 residues. Trimming took off 9 bases at V and 1 base at J, with 6 bases between the two ends. Per germline, CDR1 MNHEY and CDR2 SVGAGI. CDR3 coding DNA: TGTGCCAGTACACAAACTAATGAAAAACTGTTTTTT. It codes for CASTQTNEKLFF.

The genes are TRBV12-2 and TRBJ1-5. TRBV12-2 is shown as a pseudogene. The CDR3 runs to 15 residues. CDR3 sequence reads: CASRSPGAVNQPQHF. CDR3 sequence (DNA): TGTGCAAGTCGCTCCCCCGGAGCAGTTAATCAGCCCCAGCATTTT.

The chain uses TRBV11-3 and TRBJ1-3; possible D gene TRBD1, 6 bases. This CDR3 has 15 residues. Germline V lookup: CDR1 SGHNT, CDR2 YENEEA. The V end was cut by 2 bases, the J end by 4 bases, with 12 bases between. CDR3 bases: TGTGCCAGCAGCTTATCAGGGGTCGCCGGAAACACCATATATTTT. Its protein product is CASSLSGVAGNTIYF.

The CDR3 reads CASSIERTGTEAFF. CDR3 DNA: TGTGCCAGTAGTATAGAACGTACAGGGACTGAAGCTTTCTTT. The J gene is TRBJ1-1, the V gene TRBV19; TRBD1 might be the D (6 bases). The V gene's germline CDR1 is LNHDA and CDR2 SQIVND (reference sequence). The V end was cut by 0 bases, the J end by 5 bases, with 10 bases between. The CDR3 has 14 residues.

The genes are TRBV27 and TRBJ2-1; the match to TRBD2 covers 13 bases. The J segment lost 4 bases and the V segment lost 5 bases, leaving 5 bases of the junction unmatched. This CDR3 spans 16 amino acids. The germline V gene has CDR1 MNHEY and CDR2 SMNVEV (reference sequence). For the CDR3, the DNA is TGTGCCAGCAGTCGAGGGACTAGCGGGGAGTACAATGAGCAGTTCTTC. It yields the protein CASSRGTSGEYNEQFF.

The chain links TRBV27 to TRBJ2-7, with 8 positions matching TRBD1. The CDR3 sequence is 15 residues long. Germline CDR1 reads MNHEY; CDR2 reads SMNVEV (reference sequence). Trimming removed 3 bases from V and 5 bases from J; junction bases left unmatched: 9. CDR3 DNA: TGTGCCAGCAGTTTCCTCACCCGGACAGGGCACGAGCAGTACTTC. This encodes CASSFLTRTGHEQYF.

The count of this clone is one. The chain uses TRBV10-1 and TRBJ2-3; 9 bases map to TRBD1. There are 13 residues in the CDR3. The germline V gene has CDR1 WNHNN and CDR2 SYGVQD (reference sequence). With 6 bases clipped from V and 6 bases from J, the junction kept 4 bases outside the gene matches. In nucleotides, the CDR3 is TGCGCCAGCAGGGGACAGGGCTCGGATACGCAGTATTTT. Its protein product is CASRGQGSDTQYF.

The CDR3, as DNA: TGTGCCAGCAGCTGGGGGGTCGGGACTAGCCACTACGAGCAGTACTTC. Residues: CASSWGVGTSHYEQYF. The gene calls are TRBV5-5 and TRBJ2-7; 9 nucleotides align to TRBD2. This CDR3 has 16 residues. The germline gives CDR1 SGHKS, CDR2 YYEKEE (reference sequence). The J segment lost 3 bases and the V segment lost 3 bases, leaving 10 bases of the junction unmatched. Combining the CDR3 with reference TRBV5-5 and TRBJ2-7 gives the whole variable domain DAGVTQSPTHLIKTRGQQVTLRCSPISGHKSVSWYQQVLGQGPQFIFQYYEKEERGRGNFPDRFSARQFPNYSSELNVNALLLGDSALYLCASSWGVGTSHYEQYFGPGTRLTVT.

The chain has TRBV9 and TRBJ2-5; D perhaps matches TRBD1 (6 bases). This CDR3 region has 13 residues. Germline-derived CDR1 and CDR2 are SGDLS and YYNGEE. Trimming stripped 6 bases from V and 5 bases from J, with 14 bases between. The CDR3 loop reads CASNRVNQETQYF. CDR3 bases: TGTGCCAGCAACAGGGTCAATCAGGAGACCCAGTACTTC.

The chain couples TRBV6-1 to TRBJ1-5; 8 nucleotides agree with TRBD1. V shed 7 bases and J 9 bases; nucleotides not matched to a gene: 11. Germline loops: CDR1 MNHNS, CDR2 SASEGT. The CDR3 spans 14 residues. In DNA form, the CDR3 reads TGTGCCAGCATTGAGGGACAGGCCTCGAGGCCCCAGCATTTT. Its protein product is CASIEGQASRPQHF.

This clone showed up just a few times. The V gene is TRBV27, the J gene TRBJ2-2, with TRBD2 matching 16 bases. The V gene's germline CDR1 is MNHEY and CDR2 SMNVEV (reference sequence). The CDR3 extends over 21 amino acids. V lost 4 bases, J lost 7 bases, and 18 bases stayed unmatched. DNA for the CDR3: TGTGCCAGCAGTTCCGGGTCACACTCCGGGACTAGCGGGAGGGTTAGCGGGGAGCTGTTTTTT. Translating it yields CASSSGSHSGTSGRVSGELFF.

The V gene is TRBV5-5, the J gene TRBJ1-1, with D possibly TRBD1 on 6 matching bases. The CDR3 length is 14 residues. Trimming left V 2 bases short and J 4 bases short, with 12 bases between. Germline lookup yields CDR1 SGHKS and CDR2 YYEKEE (reference sequence). The CDR3 region has the DNA TGTGCCAGCAGCTTCGGCGGGGGCACCACTGAAGCTTTCTTT. Encoded protein: CASSFGGGTTEAFF.

The V gene is TRBV9, the J gene TRBJ1-1, with D possibly matching TRBD1 (5 bases). Between the trimmed V and J ends, which lost 4 bases and 0 bases, there was a span of 13 bases. Germline V gene sequence: CDR1 SGDLS, CDR2 YYNGEE. CDR3 size: 15 residues. The CDR3 sequence: CASSRMKTVNTEAFF. The CDR3 coding sequence is TGTGCCAGCAGCAGAATGAAGACAGTGAACACTGAAGCTTTCTTT.

CDR3 bases: TGTGCCAGCAGCTGGAGGGATGATTCACCCCTCCACTTT. Translation gives CASSWRDDSPLHF. The genes are TRBV5-8 and TRBJ1-6; D is uncertain. V lost 3 bases and J 8 bases, leaving 9 bases between the germline ends. The CDR3 is made up of 13 amino acids. Germline assignment: CDR1 SGHTS and CDR2 YDEGEE.

This clone was observed a single time. V and J are TRBV28 and TRBJ2-5, with 9 bases fitting TRBD1. The J call is uncertain, as TRBJ2-7 better fits the DNA end. Germline CDR1 is MDHEN and CDR2 is SYDVKM. This CDR3 is built from 15 residues. The CDR3 protein is CASSLSGTGLPEQYF. CDR3 DNA: TGTGCCAGCAGTTTATCTGGGACAGGGCTCCCCGAGCAGTACTTC.

Here the CDR3 DNA reads TGTGCCAGCAGCTTGACTAGCGGGGGAGGAGAGACCCAGTACTTC. Its translation is CASSLTSGGGETQYF. This chain connects TRBV5-4 to TRBJ2-5; 11 bases fit TRBD2. This CDR3 region has 15 residues. With V trimmed by 1 base and J by 4 bases, 3 bases remained unmatched. The germline CDR1 and CDR2 sequences are SGHNT and YYREEE (reference sequence).